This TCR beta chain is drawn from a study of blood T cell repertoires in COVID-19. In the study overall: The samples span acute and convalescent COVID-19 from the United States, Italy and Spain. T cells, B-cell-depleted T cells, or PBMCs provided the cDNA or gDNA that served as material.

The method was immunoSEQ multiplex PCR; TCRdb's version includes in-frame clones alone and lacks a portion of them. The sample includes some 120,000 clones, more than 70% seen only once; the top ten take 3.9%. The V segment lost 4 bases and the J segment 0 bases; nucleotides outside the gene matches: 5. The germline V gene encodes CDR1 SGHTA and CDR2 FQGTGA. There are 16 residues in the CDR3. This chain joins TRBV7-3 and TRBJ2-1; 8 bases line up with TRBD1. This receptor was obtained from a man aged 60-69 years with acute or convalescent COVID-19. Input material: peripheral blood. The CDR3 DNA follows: TGTGCCAGCAGCTGGACAGGGCCGAGCTCCTACAATGAGCAGTTCTTC. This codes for CASSWTGPSSYNEQFF. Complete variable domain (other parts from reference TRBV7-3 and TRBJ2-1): GAGVSQTPSNKVTEKGKYVELRCDPISGHTALYWYRQSLGQGPEFLIYFQGTGAADDSGLPNDRFFAVRPEGSVSTLKIQRTERGDSAVYLCASSWTGPSSYNEQFFGPGTRLTVL.